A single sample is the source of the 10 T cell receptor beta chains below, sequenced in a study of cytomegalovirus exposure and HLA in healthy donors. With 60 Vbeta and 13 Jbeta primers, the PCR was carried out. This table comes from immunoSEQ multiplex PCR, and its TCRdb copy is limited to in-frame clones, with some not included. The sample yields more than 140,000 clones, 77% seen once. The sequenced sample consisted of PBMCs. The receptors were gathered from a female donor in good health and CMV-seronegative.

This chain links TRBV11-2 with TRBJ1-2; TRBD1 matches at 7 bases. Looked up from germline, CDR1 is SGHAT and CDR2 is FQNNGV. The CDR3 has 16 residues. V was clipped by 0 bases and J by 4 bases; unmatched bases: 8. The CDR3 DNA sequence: TGTGCCAGCAGCTTAGACGGCAAACAGGGGTTCTATGGCTACACCTTC. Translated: CASSLDGKQGFYGYTF.

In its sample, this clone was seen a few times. The CDR3 sequence: CASSLQSGGNQPQHF. The CDR3, as DNA: TGTGCCAGCAGTTTACAGTCGGGGGGCAATCAGCCCCAGCATTTT. The J gene is TRBJ1-5, the V gene TRBV2, with D tentatively TRBD1 (5 bases). The CDR3 runs 15 residues. CDR1 and CDR2 from the germline V gene are SNHLY and FYNNEI. V was clipped by 5 bases and J by 2 bases, with 13 bases between them.

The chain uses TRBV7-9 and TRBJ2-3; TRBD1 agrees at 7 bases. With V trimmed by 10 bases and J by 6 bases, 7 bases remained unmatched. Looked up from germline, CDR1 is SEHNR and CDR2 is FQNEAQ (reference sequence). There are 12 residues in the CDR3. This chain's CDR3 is CAMTGPPDTQYF. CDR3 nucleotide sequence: TGTGCCATGACAGGGCCCCCGGATACGCAGTATTTT. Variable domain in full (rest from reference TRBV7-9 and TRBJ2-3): DTGVSQNPRHKITKRGQNVTFRCDPISEHNRLYWYRQTLGQGPEFLTYFQNEAQLEKSRLLSDRFSAERPKGSFSTLEIQRTEQGDSAMYLCAMTGPPDTQYFGPGTRLTVL.

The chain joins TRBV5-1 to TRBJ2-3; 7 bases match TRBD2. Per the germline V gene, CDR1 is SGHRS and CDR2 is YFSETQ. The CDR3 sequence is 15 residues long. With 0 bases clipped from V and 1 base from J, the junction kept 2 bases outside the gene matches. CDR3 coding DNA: TGCGCCAGCAGCTTGGAGCTAGCGGGCACAGATACGCAGTATTTT. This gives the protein CASSLELAGTDTQYF.

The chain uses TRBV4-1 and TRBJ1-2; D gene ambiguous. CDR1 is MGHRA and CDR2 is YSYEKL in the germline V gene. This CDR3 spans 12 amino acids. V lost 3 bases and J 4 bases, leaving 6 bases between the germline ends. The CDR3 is CASSHGSYGYTF. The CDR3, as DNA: TGCGCCAGCAGCCATGGGAGCTATGGCTACACCTTC.

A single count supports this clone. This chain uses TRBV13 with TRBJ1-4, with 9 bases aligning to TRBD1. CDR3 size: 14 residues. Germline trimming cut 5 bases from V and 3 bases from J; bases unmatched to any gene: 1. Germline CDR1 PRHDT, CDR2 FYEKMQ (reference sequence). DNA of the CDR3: TGTGCCAGCAGCCGACAGGGGGCTAATGAAAAACTGTTTTTT. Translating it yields CASSRQGANEKLFF.

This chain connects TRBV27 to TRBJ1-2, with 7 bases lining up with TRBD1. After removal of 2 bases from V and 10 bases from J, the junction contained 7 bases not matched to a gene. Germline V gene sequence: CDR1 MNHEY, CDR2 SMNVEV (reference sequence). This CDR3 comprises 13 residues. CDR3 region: CASSLNRGIVYTF. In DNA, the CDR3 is TGTGCCAGCAGTTTAAACAGGGGAATAGTCTACACCTTC.

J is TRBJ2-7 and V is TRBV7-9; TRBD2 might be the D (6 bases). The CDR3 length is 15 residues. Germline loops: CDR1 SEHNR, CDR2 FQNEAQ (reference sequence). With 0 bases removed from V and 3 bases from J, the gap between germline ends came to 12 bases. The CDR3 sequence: CASSLARRGSYEQYF. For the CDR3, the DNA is TGTGCCAGCAGCTTAGCCCGGAGGGGCAGCTACGAGCAGTACTTC.

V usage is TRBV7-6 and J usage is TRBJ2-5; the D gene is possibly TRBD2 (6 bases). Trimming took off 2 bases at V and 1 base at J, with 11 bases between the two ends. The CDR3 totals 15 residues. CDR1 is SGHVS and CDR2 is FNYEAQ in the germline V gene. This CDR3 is CASSLLADFQETQYF. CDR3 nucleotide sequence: TGTGCCAGCAGCTTATTAGCGGACTTCCAAGAGACCCAGTACTTC.

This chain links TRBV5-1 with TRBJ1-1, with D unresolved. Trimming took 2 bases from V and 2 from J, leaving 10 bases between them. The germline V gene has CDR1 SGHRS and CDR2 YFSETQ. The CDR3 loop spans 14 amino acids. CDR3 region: CASSFRQENTEAFF. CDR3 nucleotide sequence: TGCGCCAGCAGCTTTAGGCAGGAAAACACTGAAGCTTTCTTT.